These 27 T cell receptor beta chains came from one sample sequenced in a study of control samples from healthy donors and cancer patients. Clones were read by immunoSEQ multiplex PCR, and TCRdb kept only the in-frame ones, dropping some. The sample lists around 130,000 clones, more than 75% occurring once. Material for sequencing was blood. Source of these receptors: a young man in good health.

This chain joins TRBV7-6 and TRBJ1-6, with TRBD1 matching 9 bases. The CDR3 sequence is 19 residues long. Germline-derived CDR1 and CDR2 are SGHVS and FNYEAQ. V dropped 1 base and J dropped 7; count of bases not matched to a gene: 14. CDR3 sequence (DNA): TGTGCCAGCAGCTTAGGGAGTTTGGGACAGGGACGAGAAAATTCACCCCTCCACTTT. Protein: CASSLGSLGQGRENSPLHF.

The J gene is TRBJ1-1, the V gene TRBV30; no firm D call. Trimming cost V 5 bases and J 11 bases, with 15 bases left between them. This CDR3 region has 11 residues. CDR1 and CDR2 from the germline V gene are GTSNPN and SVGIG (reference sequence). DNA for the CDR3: TGTGCCTGGGGCAGCGCGATATTGGCTTTCTTT. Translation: CAWGSAILAFF.

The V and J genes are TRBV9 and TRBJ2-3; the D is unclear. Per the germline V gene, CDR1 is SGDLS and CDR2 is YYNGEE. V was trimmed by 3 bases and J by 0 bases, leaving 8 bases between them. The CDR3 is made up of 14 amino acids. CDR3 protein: CASSALTSTDTQYF. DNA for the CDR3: TGTGCCAGCAGCGCTTTAACTAGCACAGATACGCAGTATTTT.

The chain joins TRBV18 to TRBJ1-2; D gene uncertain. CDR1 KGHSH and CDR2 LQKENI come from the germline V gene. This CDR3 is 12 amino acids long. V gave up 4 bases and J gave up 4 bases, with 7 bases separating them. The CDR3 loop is CASSQPPYGYTF. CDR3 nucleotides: TGTGCCAGCTCACAACCGCCCTATGGCTACACCTTC.

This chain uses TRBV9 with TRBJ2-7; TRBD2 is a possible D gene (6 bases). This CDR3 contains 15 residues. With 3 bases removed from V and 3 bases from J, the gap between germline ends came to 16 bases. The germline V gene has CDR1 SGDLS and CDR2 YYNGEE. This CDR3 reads CASSAPTGGNYEQYF. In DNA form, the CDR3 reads TGTGCCAGCAGCGCTCCCACCGGGGGAAACTACGAGCAGTACTTC.

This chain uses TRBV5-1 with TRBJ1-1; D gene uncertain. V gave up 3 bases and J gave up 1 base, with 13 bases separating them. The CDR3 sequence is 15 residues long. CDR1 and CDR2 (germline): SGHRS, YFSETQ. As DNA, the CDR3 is TGCGCCAGCAGCTATCTAAATAGCGGGAACACTGAAGCTTTCTTT. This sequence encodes CASSYLNSGNTEAFF. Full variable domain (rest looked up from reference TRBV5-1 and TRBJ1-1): KAGVTQTPRYLIKTRGQQVTLSCSPISGHRSVSWYQQTPGQGLQFLFEYFSETQRNKGNFPGRFSGRQFSNSRSEMNVSTLELGDSALYLCASSYLNSGNTEAFFGQGTRLTVV.

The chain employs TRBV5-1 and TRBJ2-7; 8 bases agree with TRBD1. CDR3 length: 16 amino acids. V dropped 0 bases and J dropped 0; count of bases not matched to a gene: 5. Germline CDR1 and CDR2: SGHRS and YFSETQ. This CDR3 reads CASSLAGGTGSYEQYF. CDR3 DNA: TGCGCCAGCAGCTTGGCCGGCGGGACAGGCTCCTACGAGCAGTACTTC. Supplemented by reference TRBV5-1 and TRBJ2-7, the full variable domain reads KAGVTQTPRYLIKTRGQQVTLSCSPISGHRSVSWYQQTPGQGLQFLFEYFSETQRNKGNFPGRFSGRQFSNSRSEMNVSTLELGDSALYLCASSLAGGTGSYEQYFGPGTRLTVT.

CDR3 protein: CASSASPAGTTYEQYF. In nucleotides, the CDR3 is TGCGCCAGCAGCGCGTCCCCCGCCGGCACCACCTACGAGCAGTACTTC. This chain joins TRBV5-1 and TRBJ2-7; D gene uncertain. CDR1 is SGHRS and CDR2 is YFSETQ in the germline V gene. Trimming took 4 bases from V and 2 from J, leaving 19 bases between them. The CDR3 runs 16 residues.

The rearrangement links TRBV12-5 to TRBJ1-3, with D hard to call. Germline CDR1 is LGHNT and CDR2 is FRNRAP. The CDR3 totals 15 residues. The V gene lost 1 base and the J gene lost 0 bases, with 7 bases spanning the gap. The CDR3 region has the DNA TGTGCTAGTGGTTTGGGTGATGACTCTGGAAACACCATATATTTT. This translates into CASGLGDDSGNTIYF.

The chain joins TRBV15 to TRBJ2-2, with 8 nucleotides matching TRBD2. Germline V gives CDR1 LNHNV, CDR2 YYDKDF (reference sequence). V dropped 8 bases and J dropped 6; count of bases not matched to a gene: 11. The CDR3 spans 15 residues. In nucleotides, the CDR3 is TGTGCCACCCGTGGACTAGCAGGTCGGGCCGGGGAGCTGTTTTTT. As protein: CATRGLAGRAGELFF.

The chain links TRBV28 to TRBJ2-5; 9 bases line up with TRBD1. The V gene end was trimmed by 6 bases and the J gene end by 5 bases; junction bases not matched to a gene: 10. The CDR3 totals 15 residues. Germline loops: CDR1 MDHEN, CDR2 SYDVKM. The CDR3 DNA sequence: TGTGCCAGCAGCACCGGGACAGGGACGTTGGAGACCCAGTACTTC. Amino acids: CASSTGTGTLETQYF.

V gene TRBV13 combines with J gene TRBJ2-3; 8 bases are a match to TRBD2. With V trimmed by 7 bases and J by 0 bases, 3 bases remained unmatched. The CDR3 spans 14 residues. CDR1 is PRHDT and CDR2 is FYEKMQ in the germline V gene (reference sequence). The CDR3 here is CASTIAGSTDTQYF. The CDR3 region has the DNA TGTGCCAGCACCATAGCGGGGAGCACAGATACGCAGTATTTT.

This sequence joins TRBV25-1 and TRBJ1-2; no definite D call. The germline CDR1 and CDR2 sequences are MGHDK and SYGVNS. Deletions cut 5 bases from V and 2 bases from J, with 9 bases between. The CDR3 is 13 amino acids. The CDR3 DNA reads TGTGCCAGCAGTCCATCGGGGAACTATGGCTACACCTTC. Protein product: CASSPSGNYGYTF.

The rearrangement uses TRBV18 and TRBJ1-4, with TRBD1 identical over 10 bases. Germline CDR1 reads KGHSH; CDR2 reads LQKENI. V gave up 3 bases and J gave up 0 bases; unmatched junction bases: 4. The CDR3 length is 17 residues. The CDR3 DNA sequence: TGTGCCAGCTCACCGGACAGGGGGACCTCAACTAATGAAAAACTGTTTTTT. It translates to CASSPDRGTSTNEKLFF. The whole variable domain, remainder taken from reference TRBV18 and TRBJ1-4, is NAGVMQNPRHLVRRRGQEARLRCSPMKGHSHVYWYRQLPEEGLKFMVYLQKENIIDESGMPKERFSAEFPKEGPSILRIQQVVRGDSAAYFCASSPDRGTSTNEKLFFGSGTQLSVL.

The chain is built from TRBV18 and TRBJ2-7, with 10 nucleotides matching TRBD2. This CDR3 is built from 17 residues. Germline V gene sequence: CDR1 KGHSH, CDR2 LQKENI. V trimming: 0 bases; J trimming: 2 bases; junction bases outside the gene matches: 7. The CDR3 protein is CASSPPGASGGAYEQYF. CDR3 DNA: TGTGCCAGCTCACCACCAGGGGCTAGCGGGGGAGCCTACGAGCAGTACTTC.

CDR3 sequence: CAISAGGNQPQHF. CDR3 nucleotides: TGTGCCATCAGTGCAGGGGGCAATCAGCCCCAGCATTTT. The chain links TRBV10-3 to TRBJ1-5; tentative D call: TRBD1 (6 bases). The CDR3 covers 13 residues. V shed 4 bases and J shed 2 bases, with 6 bases lying between them. Germline assignment: CDR1 ENHRY and CDR2 SYGVKD.

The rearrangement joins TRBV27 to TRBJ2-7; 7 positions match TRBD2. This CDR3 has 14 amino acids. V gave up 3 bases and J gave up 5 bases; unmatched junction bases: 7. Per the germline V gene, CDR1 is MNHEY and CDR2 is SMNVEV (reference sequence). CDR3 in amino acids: CASSFLAGNHEQYF. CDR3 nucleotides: TGTGCCAGCAGTTTCTTAGCGGGTAATCACGAGCAGTACTTC.

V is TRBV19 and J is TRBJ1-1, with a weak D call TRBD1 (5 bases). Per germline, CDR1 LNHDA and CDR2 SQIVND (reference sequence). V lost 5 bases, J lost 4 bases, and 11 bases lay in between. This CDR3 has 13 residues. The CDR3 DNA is TGTGCCAGTAGTTCCTCAGGGTCCACTGAAGCTTTCTTT. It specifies CASSSSGSTEAFF.

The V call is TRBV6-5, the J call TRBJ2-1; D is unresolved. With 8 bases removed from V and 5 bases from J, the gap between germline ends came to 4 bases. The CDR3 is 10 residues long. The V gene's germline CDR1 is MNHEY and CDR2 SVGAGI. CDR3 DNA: TGTGCCAGCGCCAACAATGAGCAGTTCTTC. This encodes CASANNEQFF.

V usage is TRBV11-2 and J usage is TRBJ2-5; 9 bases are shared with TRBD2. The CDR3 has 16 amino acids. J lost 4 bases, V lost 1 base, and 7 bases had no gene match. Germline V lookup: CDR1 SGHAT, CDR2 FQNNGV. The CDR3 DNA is TGTGCCAGCAGCTTAGTAGGTAGCGGGGGCGTAGAGACCCAGTACTTC. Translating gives CASSLVGSGGVETQYF.

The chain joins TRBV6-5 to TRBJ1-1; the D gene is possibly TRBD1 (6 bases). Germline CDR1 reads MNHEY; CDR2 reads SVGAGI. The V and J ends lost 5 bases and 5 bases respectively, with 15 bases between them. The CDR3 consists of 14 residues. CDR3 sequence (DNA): TGTGCCAGCAGTAGGGGACAAAAGGGAACTGAAGCTTTCTTT. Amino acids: CASSRGQKGTEAFF.

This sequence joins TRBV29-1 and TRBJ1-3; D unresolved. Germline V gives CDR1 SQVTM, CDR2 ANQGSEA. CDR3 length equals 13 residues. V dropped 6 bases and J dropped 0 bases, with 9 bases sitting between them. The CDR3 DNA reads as TGCAGCGTCAGCGGGATCTCTGGAAACACCATATATTTT. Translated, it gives CSVSGISGNTIYF.

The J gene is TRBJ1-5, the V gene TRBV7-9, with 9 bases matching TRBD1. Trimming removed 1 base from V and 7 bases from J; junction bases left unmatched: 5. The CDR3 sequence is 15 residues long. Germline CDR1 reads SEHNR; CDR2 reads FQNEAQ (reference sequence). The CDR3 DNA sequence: TGTGCCAGCAGCTTAGGGACAGGGGTCGAACAGCCCCAGCATTTT. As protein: CASSLGTGVEQPQHF. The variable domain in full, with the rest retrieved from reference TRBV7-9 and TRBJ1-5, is DTGVSQNPRHKITKRGQNVTFRCDPISEHNRLYWYRQTLGQGPEFLTYFQNEAQLEKSRLLSDRFSAERPKGSFSTLEIQRTEQGDSAMYLCASSLGTGVEQPQHFGDGTRLSIL.

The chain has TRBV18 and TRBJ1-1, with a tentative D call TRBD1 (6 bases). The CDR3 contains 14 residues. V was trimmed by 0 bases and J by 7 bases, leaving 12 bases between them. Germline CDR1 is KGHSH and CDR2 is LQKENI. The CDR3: CASSPPAGAGEAFF. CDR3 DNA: TGTGCCAGCTCACCACCGGCGGGGGCGGGTGAAGCTTTCTTT.

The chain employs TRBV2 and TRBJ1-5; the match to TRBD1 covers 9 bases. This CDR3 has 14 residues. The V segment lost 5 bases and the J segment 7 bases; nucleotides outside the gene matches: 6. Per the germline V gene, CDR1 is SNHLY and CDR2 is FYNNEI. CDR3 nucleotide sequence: TGTGCCAGCAGTCAGGACAGGGGAGGACAGCCCCAGCATTTT. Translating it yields CASSQDRGGQPQHF.

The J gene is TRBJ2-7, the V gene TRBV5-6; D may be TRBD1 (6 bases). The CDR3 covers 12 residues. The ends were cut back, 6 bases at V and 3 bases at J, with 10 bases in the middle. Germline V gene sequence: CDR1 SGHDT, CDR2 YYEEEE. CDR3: CASIEQGYEQYV. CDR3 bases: TGTGCCAGCATCGAACAGGGCTACGAGCAGTACGTC.

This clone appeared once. This CDR3 is CSANDGYEQYV. The CDR3 region has the DNA TGCAGTGCTAATGACGGCTACGAGCAGTACGTC. The V gene is TRBV20-1, the J gene TRBJ2-7; the D is unclear. The CDR3 has 11 amino acids. V lost 4 bases, J lost 3 bases, and 7 bases lay in between. The germline CDR1 and CDR2 sequences are DFQATT and SNEGSKA (reference sequence).